Below are 30 T cell receptor beta chains sequenced from a single sample in a study of blood T cell repertoires in COVID-19. Assay used: immunoSEQ multiplex PCR; TCRdb lists only in-frame clones, some missing. The table shows 55,000 to 65,000 clones, with 91% occurring only once. Material: peripheral blood. These receptors came from a man in his 60s with acute or convalescent COVID-19.

This rearrangement joins TRBV27 to TRBJ2-2; D is uncertain. CDR1 is MNHEY and CDR2 is SMNVEV in the germline V gene (reference sequence). The V and J ends lost 6 bases and 1 base respectively, with 12 bases between them. This CDR3 has 15 residues. The CDR3 loop reads CASRMTRMNTGELFF. The DNA for the CDR3 is TGTGCCAGCAGGATGACACGAATGAACACCGGGGAGCTGTTTTTT.

This chain links TRBV7-9 with TRBJ1-1; tentative D call: TRBD1 (6 bases). The CDR3 has 13 amino acids. V was clipped by 6 bases and J by 2 bases, with 10 bases between them. The V gene's germline CDR1 is SEHNR and CDR2 FQNEAQ (reference sequence). CDR3 coding DNA: TGTGCCAGCAGACCGGACAGAAACACTGAAGCTTTCTTT. Encoded protein: CASRPDRNTEAFF.

V usage is TRBV3-1 (or the pseudogene TRBV3-2) and J usage is TRBJ1-6; the match to TRBD1 covers 10 bases. V trimming: 5 bases; J trimming: 5 bases; junction bases outside the gene matches: 9. Germline CDR1 LGHDT, CDR2 YNNKEL (reference sequence). CDR3 length: 17 residues. The CDR3 sequence: CASSFRQGAIHNSPLHF. The DNA of the CDR3 is TGTGCCAGCAGCTTTCGACAGGGGGCAATCCATAATTCACCCCTCCACTTT.

This clone has only a few counts. The chain combines TRBV29-1 with TRBJ2-2, with TRBD1 matching over 9 bases. This CDR3 comprises 14 residues. V was clipped by 5 bases and J by 6 bases; unmatched bases: 7. CDR1 and CDR2 (germline): SQVTM, ANQGSEA. CDR3 in amino acids: CSVTGTGISGELFF. As DNA, the CDR3 is TGCAGCGTTACCGGGACAGGGATTTCCGGGGAGCTGTTTTTT.

The chain uses TRBV5-1 and TRBJ1-4; maybe TRBD1 (6 bases). Germline V gene lookup returns CDR1 SGHRS and CDR2 YFSETQ. There are 13 residues in the CDR3. V gave up 5 bases and J gave up 5 bases, with 10 bases separating them. In DNA form, the CDR3 reads TGCGCCAGCAGAAAGGACAGAAATGAAAAACTGTTTTTT. It codes for CASRKDRNEKLFF.

The V and J genes are TRBV27 and TRBJ2-1; the match to TRBD1 covers 10 bases. This CDR3 comprises 19 residues. Germline V lookup: CDR1 MNHEY, CDR2 SMNVEV (reference sequence). V shed 4 bases and J 0 bases; nucleotides not matched to a gene: 12. Written as DNA, the CDR3 is TGTGCCAGCAGTTACCCCCGGGACAGGGGACAGAACTCCTACAATGAGCAGTTCTTC. This encodes CASSYPRDRGQNSYNEQFF.

This chain uses TRBV27 with TRBJ2-3, with unresolved D. Trimming removed 2 bases at V and 4 bases at J, with 7 bases between. The CDR3 covers 13 residues. Germline CDR1 reads MNHEY; CDR2 reads SMNVEV (reference sequence). CDR3 DNA sequence: TGTGCCAGCAGTTTACTAAGAGCAGATACGCAGTATTTT. Encoded protein: CASSLLRADTQYF.

V usage is TRBV5-5 and J usage is TRBJ1-4, with 7 bases that match TRBD1. This CDR3 contains 15 residues. Trimming cost V 4 bases and J 4 bases; bases outside gene matches: 7. Germline CDR1 SGHKS, CDR2 YYEKEE (reference sequence). CDR3 in amino acids: CASSPTGTVNEKLFF. The CDR3 DNA reads as TGTGCCAGCAGCCCTACCGGGACAGTTAATGAAAAACTGTTTTTT.

This chain links TRBV18 with TRBJ2-1; 7 nucleotides agree with TRBD2. CDR3 size: 14 residues. Germline V lookup: CDR1 KGHSH, CDR2 LQKENI. After removal of 0 bases from V and 9 bases from J, the junction contained 5 bases not matched to a gene. The CDR3 region is CASSPPFGGIEQFF. CDR3 nucleotide sequence: TGTGCCAGCTCACCACCGTTCGGGGGGATTGAGCAGTTCTTC.

CDR3 amino acids: CATSRDFGALNEKLFF. CDR3 nucleotide sequence: TGTGCCACCAGCAGAGATTTCGGTGCCCTTAATGAAAAACTGTTTTTT. The chain combines TRBV15 with TRBJ1-4; no definite D call. The CDR3 has 16 amino acids. V was shortened by 0 bases and J by 4 bases, with 12 bases between the two germline ends. Germline loops: CDR1 LNHNV, CDR2 YYDKDF (reference sequence).

J is TRBJ2-2 and V is TRBV28; possible D gene TRBD1, 6 bases. CDR3 length: 16 residues. The ends were cut back, 5 bases at V and 6 bases at J, with 19 bases in the middle. Germline assignment: CDR1 MDHEN and CDR2 SYDVKM. The DNA for the CDR3 is TGTGCCAGCAGTCCGGGTCTGGCAACAGGGCCCGGGGAGCTGTTTTTT. Translating gives CASSPGLATGPGELFF.

The V call is TRBV5-6, the J call TRBJ2-1; TRBD2 matches at 8 bases. This CDR3 contains 17 residues. CDR1 and CDR2 (germline): SGHDT, YYEEEE. V lost 4 bases and J lost 7; bases outside the gene matches: 16. The CDR3 is CASSPTWQRESWNEQFF. Here the CDR3 DNA reads TGTGCCAGCAGCCCTACGTGGCAGCGGGAGAGTTGGAATGAGCAGTTCTTC.

V and J are TRBV5-1 and TRBJ2-3, with TRBD2 matching 8 bases. Germline loops: CDR1 SGHRS, CDR2 YFSETQ. The CDR3 has 15 residues. The junction had 6 bases not matched to a gene; V was cut back by 5 bases and J by 1 base. CDR3 protein: CASRVSTSGTDTQYF. The CDR3 bases are TGCGCCAGCAGAGTCTCGACTAGCGGCACAGATACGCAGTATTTT.

The chain links TRBV7-9 to TRBJ2-7, with 8 positions matching TRBD1. Germline CDR1 and CDR2: SEHNR and FQNEAQ (reference sequence). The trim removed 2 bases at V and 6 bases at J, leaving 9 bases unmatched. The CDR3 covers 15 residues. The CDR3 is CASSLSTGTGTEQYF. CDR3 DNA sequence: TGTGCCAGCAGCTTATCTACCGGGACAGGTACCGAGCAGTACTTC.

The chain combines TRBV27 with TRBJ1-4, with a possible D match to TRBD1 (5 bases). This CDR3 contains 12 residues. V dropped 5 bases and J dropped 11 bases, with 12 bases sitting between them. Germline V lookup: CDR1 MNHEY, CDR2 SMNVEV (reference sequence). CDR3 sequence (DNA): TGTGCCAGCAGTGCCCTGGCAGGGAAACTGTTTTTT. It specifies CASSALAGKLFF.

CDR3 sequence: CASSYVGTTREQYF. The CDR3 nucleotides are TGTGCCAGCAGTTACGTCGGGACTACACGGGAGCAGTACTTC. The chain has TRBV6-2 or TRBV6-3 and TRBJ2-7; 7 nucleotides line up with TRBD2. The CDR3 covers 14 residues. Per germline, CDR1 MNHEY and CDR2 SVGEGT. J gave up 7 bases and V 2 bases, and 8 bases lay outside the gene matches.

V usage is TRBV19 and J usage is TRBJ1-5, with TRBD1 identical over 10 bases. Germline-derived CDR1 and CDR2 are LNHDA and SQIVND (reference sequence). V lost 3 bases, J lost 0 bases, and 5 bases stayed unmatched. There are 17 residues in the CDR3. CDR3: CASSMGTGARSNQPQHF. The CDR3 DNA follows: TGTGCCAGTAGTATGGGGACAGGGGCTCGTAGCAATCAGCCCCAGCATTTT.

The V and J genes are TRBV19 and TRBJ1-3; 8 positions agree with TRBD1. This CDR3 has 16 amino acids. V lost 8 bases to trimming and J lost 4 bases; unmatched junction nucleotides: 13. Germline CDR1 is LNHDA and CDR2 is SQIVND (reference sequence). The CDR3 sequence is CASSVSTGGGGNTIYF. CDR3 sequence (DNA): TGTGCCAGTTCCGTCTCTACAGGGGGTGGCGGAAACACCATATATTTT.

This chain connects TRBV2 to TRBJ2-7; 10 nucleotides line up with TRBD2. The J segment lost 3 bases and the V segment lost 7 bases, leaving 9 bases of the junction unmatched. The CDR3 runs to 15 residues. Germline CDR1 reads SNHLY; CDR2 reads FYNNEI. The CDR3 spells CASNAGTSVLYEQYF. The CDR3 coding sequence is TGTGCCAGCAACGCCGGGACTAGCGTTCTCTACGAGCAGTACTTC.

This clone was counted a single time. The V gene is TRBV7-3, the J gene TRBJ2-5, with TRBD1 matching 8 bases. From germline, CDR1 is SGHTA and CDR2 FQGTGA. The CDR3 is 15 residues long. Trimming took 6 bases from V and 4 from J; bases not matched to a gene: 10. CDR3 DNA: TGTGCCAGCAGGTCGCAGGGGGCGCAAATAGAGACCCAGTACTTC. Its protein product is CASRSQGAQIETQYF.

The chain uses TRBV24-1 and TRBJ2-2, with 10 bases matching TRBD2. The CDR3 has 19 amino acids. With 4 bases clipped from V and 2 bases from J, the junction kept 12 bases outside the gene matches. From germline, CDR1 is KGHDR and CDR2 SFDVKD. CDR3 nucleotides: TGTGCCACCAGTGACCTGGGACTAGCGAACCAGATTAACACCGGGGAGCTGTTTTTT. This translates into CATSDLGLANQINTGELFF.

The chain joins TRBV6-6 to TRBJ1-5; D remains unclear. V was cut by 6 bases and J by 1 base, with 16 bases left in between. There are 16 residues in the CDR3. CDR1 and CDR2 from the germline V gene are MNHNY and SVGAGI (reference sequence). The DNA of the CDR3 is TGTGCCAGCAGGAACCCCCCAGGCCAGAGCAATCAGCCCCAGCATTTT. Its translation: CASRNPPGQSNQPQHF.

The rearrangement links TRBV6-2 or TRBV6-3 to TRBJ1-2; TRBD1 matches at 10 bases. The ends lost 4 bases at V and 11 bases at J; junction bases unmatched: 4. The CDR3 totals 12 residues. The germline CDR1 and CDR2 sequences are MNHEY and SVGEGT. The CDR3 loop is CASSSDRGIYTF. The CDR3 coding sequence is TGTGCCAGCAGTTCGGACAGGGGGATTTACACCTTC.

The genes are TRBV19 and TRBJ2-2; TRBD2 agrees at 8 bases. V was pared by 7 bases and J by 6 bases, with 7 bases of the junction left unmatched. This CDR3 region has 14 residues. Germline values: CDR1 LNHDA, CDR2 SQIVND (reference sequence). The CDR3 nucleotides are TGTGCCAGTATGGCTAGCGGGTACCCCGGGGAGCTGTTTTTT. Its protein is CASMASGYPGELFF.

This chain links TRBV5-4 with TRBJ2-5; maybe TRBD1 (6 bases). CDR1 and CDR2 from the germline V gene are SGHNT and YYREEE (reference sequence). Trimming took 3 bases from V and 2 from J, leaving 8 bases between them. This CDR3 is 13 amino acids long. The CDR3 protein is CASSSQGQETQYF. The CDR3 region has the DNA TGTGCCAGCAGCTCGCAGGGGCAAGAGACCCAGTACTTC.

The chain recombines TRBV3-1 (or the pseudogene TRBV3-2) with TRBJ2-7, with 7 nucleotides matching TRBD1. V lost 5 bases to trimming and J lost 2 bases; unmatched junction nucleotides: 12. The germline V gene encodes CDR1 LGHDT and CDR2 YNNKEL (reference sequence). This CDR3 spans 16 amino acids. CDR3 DNA: TGTGCCAGCAGCTCGAACTTTAGGGACAGAGCCTACGAGCAGTACTTC. It is translated as CASSSNFRDRAYEQYF.

This clone was picked up one time. V gene TRBV28 combines with J gene TRBJ1-5, with D perhaps matching TRBD1 (6 bases). V gave up 11 bases and J gave up 7 bases, with 18 bases separating them. Germline V gene data show CDR1 as MDHEN and CDR2 as SYDVKM. This CDR3 comprises 13 residues. The CDR3 region is CAVGGAGVQPQHF. The CDR3 DNA follows: TGTGCCGTTGGGGGGGCGGGGGTCCAGCCCCAGCATTTT. Full variable domain (missing parts from reference TRBV28 and TRBJ1-5): DVKVTQSSRYLVKRTGEKVFLECVQDMDHENMFWYRQDPGLGLRLIYFSYDVKMKEKGDIPEGYSVSREKKERFSLILESASTNQTSMYLCAVGGAGVQPQHFGDGTRLSIL.

The gene calls are TRBV13 and TRBJ1-2; D is ambiguous. V was trimmed by 6 bases and J by 2 bases, leaving 10 bases between them. The CDR3 is 13 residues long. Germline V gene sequence: CDR1 PRHDT, CDR2 FYEKMQ (reference sequence). CDR3 amino acids: CASRVEGNYGYTF. Written as DNA, the CDR3 is TGTGCCAGCAGGGTTGAGGGAAACTATGGCTACACCTTC.

V gene TRBV5-1 combines with J gene TRBJ1-1; D uncertain. The CDR3 has 13 residues. V lost 6 bases to trimming and J lost 0 bases, with 9 bases between them. Germline loops: CDR1 SGHRS, CDR2 YFSETQ. The CDR3 here is CASTPGMNTEAFF. CDR3 DNA: TGCGCCAGCACCCCGGGAATGAACACTGAAGCTTTCTTT.

Written as DNA, the CDR3 is TGTGCCATCAGTGAGGGCAGAAACTACGAGCAGTACTTC. This gives the protein CAISEGRNYEQYF. This chain connects TRBV10-3 to TRBJ2-7, with no clear D. V was trimmed by 2 bases and J by 3 bases, leaving 8 bases between them. This CDR3 is built from 13 residues. Looked up from germline, CDR1 is ENHRY and CDR2 is SYGVKD.